These 11 T cell receptor beta chains were sequenced from one sample in a study of CD8 T cells in Susac syndrome. When the RNA was reverse transcribed, random hexamers were used with an input of roughly 0.45 to 1 ug. MiXCR, run by TCRdb on the immunoSEQ multiplex PCR reads, gives a single entry per CDR3 protein. The data show over 140,000 distinct CDR3 sequences, 85% to 95% seen once. Source material: CD4+ T cells from PBMCs. These receptors all stem from a human donor with Susac syndrome.

The CDR3 loop is CASSLTGANQPQHF. Here the CDR3 DNA reads TGTGCCAGCAGCCTGACAGGGGCGAATCAGCCCCAGCATTTT. The chain combines TRBV7-2 with TRBJ1-5; 8 bases are a match to TRBD1. Looked up from germline, CDR1 is SGHTA and CDR2 is FQGNSA. The CDR3 has 14 amino acids. J was trimmed by 4 bases and V by 5 bases; bases with no gene match: 4.

The V call is TRBV14, the J call TRBJ1-5; unclear D gene. Germline V gives CDR1 SGHDN, CDR2 FVKESK. The CDR3 loop spans 13 amino acids. Trimming pared 0 bases from V and 6 bases from J, leaving 6 bases between. The DNA of the CDR3 is TGTGCCAGCAGCCAAGATGGCGCTCAGCCCCAGCATTTT. Its translation: CASSQDGAQPQHF.

The chain is built from TRBV27 and TRBJ2-3, with 8 nucleotides matching TRBD2. CDR3 length: 16 amino acids. V lost 3 bases and J lost 4; bases outside the gene matches: 9. Looked up from germline, CDR1 is MNHEY and CDR2 is SMNVEV (reference sequence). The CDR3 nucleotides are TGTGCCAGCAGTTTTATAGGCGGGGGGCCCGCAGATACGCAGTATTTT. As protein: CASSFIGGGPADTQYF.

The rearrangement uses TRBV6-5 and TRBJ2-7; weak D call: TRBD2 (5 bases). The CDR3 totals 13 residues. Germline CDR1 is MNHEY and CDR2 is SVGAGI. V lost 6 bases to trimming and J lost 4 bases, with 13 bases between them. The CDR3 DNA follows: TGTGCCAGCAGGAGGACTCCACAATACGAGCAGTACTTC. Protein product: CASRRTPQYEQYF.

This clonotype occurred once. This chain connects TRBV19 to TRBJ1-4; no clear D. Germline CDR1 LNHDA, CDR2 SQIVND (reference sequence). The CDR3 covers 16 residues. Trimming removed 6 bases at V and 3 bases at J, with 17 bases between. CDR3 in DNA: TGTGCCAGTAGCTTGGGGTACGCGACCCCTAATGAAAAACTGTTTTTT. Residues: CASSLGYATPNEKLFF. The full variable domain, with the rest looked up from reference TRBV19 and TRBJ1-4, is DGGITQSPKYLFRKEGQNVTLSCEQNLNHDAMYWYRQDPGQGLRLIYYSQIVNDFQKGDIAEGYSVSREKKESFPLTVTSAQKNPTAFYLCASSLGYATPNEKLFFGSGTQLSVL.

CDR3 coding DNA: TGTGCCACCAGCAGAGAAGGACTAGCGGGAGGGCCGAGGGCCAAAAACATTCAGTACTTC. Its translation: CATSREGLAGGPRAKNIQYF. The rearrangement joins TRBV15 to TRBJ2-4, with 15 bases aligning to TRBD2. The CDR3 spans 20 residues. Trimming cost V 0 bases and J 1 base; bases outside gene matches: 7. Germline lookup yields CDR1 LNHNV and CDR2 YYDKDF (reference sequence). Using reference TRBV15 and TRBJ2-4 for the parts outside the CDR3, the full variable domain is DAMVIQNPRYQVTQFGKPVTLSCSQTLNHNVMYWYQQKSSQAPKLLFHYYDKDFNNEADTPDNFQSRRPNTSFCFLDIRSPGLGDTAMYLCATSREGLAGGPRAKNIQYFGAGTRLSVL.

The chain recombines TRBV20-1 with TRBJ1-5; D unresolved. V lost 1 base and J lost 11, with 15 bases in between. This CDR3 comprises 13 residues. CDR1 is DFQATT, CDR2 SNEGSKA, per germline (reference sequence). CDR3 nucleotide sequence: TGCAGTGCTAGAGGGGAAGTCACCCAAGCCCAGCATTTT. Amino acid sequence: CSARGEVTQAQHF.

The V and J genes are TRBV30 and TRBJ2-3; TRBD1 aligns across 9 bases. The CDR3 runs to 15 residues. Germline CDR1 is GTSNPN and CDR2 is SVGIG (reference sequence). Trimming at V came to 0 bases and at J to 3 bases, leaving 4 bases not matched to a gene. In DNA form, the CDR3 reads TGTGCCTGGAGTGTATGGACAGGGGTGACAGATACGCAGTATTTT. Protein: CAWSVWTGVTDTQYF.

The genes are TRBV29-1 and TRBJ2-5; 12 positions match TRBD2. V was clipped by 6 bases and J by 3 bases; unmatched bases: 8. Germline V gene data show CDR1 as SQVTM and CDR2 as ANQGSEA. This CDR3 comprises 15 residues. In DNA, the CDR3 is TGCAGCGTGGTCAGGACTAGCGGGAAGGAAGAGACCCAGTACTTC. Its protein is CSVVRTSGKEETQYF.

The CDR3 DNA reads as TGTGCCAGCTCCTATCGAGGAAGGACAGACAATCAGCCCCAGCATTTT. Protein product: CASSYRGRTDNQPQHF. V usage is TRBV5-6 and J usage is TRBJ1-5; possible D gene TRBD1, 6 bases. The CDR3 consists of 16 residues. Trimming stripped 7 bases from V and 3 bases from J, with 20 bases between. CDR1 is SGHDT and CDR2 is YYEEEE in the germline V gene.

This clonotype was observed a handful of times. The CDR3 region is CASSRSNTEAFF. The CDR3 DNA sequence: TGTGCCAGCAGTCGTTCGAACACTGAAGCTTTCTTT. The chain has TRBV12-3 or TRBV12-4 and TRBJ1-1; D remains unclear. Trimming removed 5 bases at V and 1 base at J, with 5 bases between. The CDR3 totals 12 residues.